This T cell receptor (beta chain) was recorded in a study of CD8 T cells in Susac syndrome. Broader study findings: It was acknowledged in the study that its TCR sequencing and HLA analysis involved a relatively small number of individuals.

The V end was cut by 3 bases, the J end by 5 bases, with 14 bases between. This CDR3 spans 14 amino acids. Comments on this clonotype: Its target is unknown.

With random hexamers, 0.5 to 1 ug RNA was reverse transcribed. TCRdb reprocessed the immunoSEQ multiplex PCR reads with MiXCR, giving one entry per CDR3 protein. Seen here are around 300,000 distinct CDR3 sequences, under 95% observed once, and the top ten hold over 0.065%. The receptor was derived from a human donor with multiple sclerosis. Sequencing was carried out using CD4+ T cells from PBMCs. V gene TRBV12-3 or TRBV12-4 combines with J gene TRBJ2-7; D may be TRBD1 or TRBD2 (7 bases each). The CDR3 region is CASSLGGTAHEQYF. CDR3 in DNA: TGTGCCAGCAGTTTGGGGGGGACAGCCCACGAGCAGTACTTC.